These 7 T cell receptor beta chains originate from one sample sequenced in a study of spatial heterogeneity in lung cancer. Study-wide findings and caveats: It was found that expanded intratumoral alpha and beta TCR counts tracked tumor mutation counts.

Time point specified: sample taken at primary tumor resection. Which antigens these TCRs recognize remains unknown. TCRdb re-called the 5' RACE reads with MiXCR, one entry per CDR3 protein. In the table there are fewer than 10,000 distinct CDR3 sequences, over 5.5% of which are singletons. The specimen comprised lung tumor tissue, sampled at surgery. The receptors shown here come from a female donor with early-stage non-small cell lung cancer.

Judged by abundance, this clonotype is medium-sized (0.01 to 0.1%). The library was built for alpha chains, so this beta chain is an off-target read and its size means little. The chain has TRBV4-1 and TRBJ1-2; D unclear. This CDR3 is 15 amino acids long. V shed 2 bases and J shed 2 bases, with 12 bases lying between them. Germline-derived CDR1 and CDR2 are MGHRA and YSYEKL. CDR3 residues: CASSQSGLMNYGYTF. The DNA of the CDR3 is TGCGCCAGCAGCCAATCCGGACTTATGAACTATGGCTACACCTTC.

As concerns this clonotype: Being off target in a library aimed at alpha chains, this beta chain has a size of little meaning. The V and J genes are TRBV20-1 and TRBJ2-1; 9 nucleotides align to TRBD2. The trim removed 1 base at V and 4 bases at J, leaving 2 bases unmatched. The CDR3 runs 14 residues. Germline CDR1 DFQATT, CDR2 SNEGSKA (reference sequence). CDR3 sequence reads: CSARGLAVYNEQFF. CDR3 sequence (DNA): TGCAGTGCTAGAGGACTAGCGGTATACAATGAGCAGTTCTTC.

In this sample, this clonotype is medium-sized. With the library built for alpha chains, this beta chain is off target and its frequency is not meaningful. The rearrangement uses TRBV6-2 or TRBV6-3 and TRBJ1-1; D is ambiguous. V dropped 2 bases and J dropped 11 bases, with 12 bases sitting between them. Germline CDR1 is MNHEY and CDR2 is SVGEGT. The CDR3 extends over 12 amino acids. The CDR3 DNA sequence: TGTGCCAGCAGTTACAGACTCCGCGGGGCTTTCTTT. It is translated as CASSYRLRGAFF.

This clonotype occurred many times. This beta chain is off target for a library built for alpha chains, so its abundance means little. The chain employs TRBV27 and TRBJ1-3, with D possibly being TRBD1 (6 bases). Per the germline V gene, CDR1 is MNHEY and CDR2 is SMNVEV (reference sequence). Trimming stripped 10 bases from V and 4 bases from J, with 17 bases between. The CDR3 runs 14 residues. CDR3 loop: CATKTGPGGNTIYF. The CDR3 DNA follows: TGTGCCACCAAAACAGGGCCGGGGGGAAACACCATATATTTT.

By share of the sample, this clonotype is medium-sized. Because the library targeted alpha chains, this beta chain is an off-target read whose size means little. The rearrangement joins TRBV6-5 to TRBJ2-3; D tentatively reads TRBD1 or TRBD2 (5 bases each). V lost 3 bases and J 0 bases, leaving 7 bases between the germline ends. CDR3 length equals 14 residues. Germline V gene data show CDR1 as MNHEY and CDR2 as SVGAGI. The CDR3 sequence: CASSYRDSTDTQYF. In nucleotides, the CDR3 is TGTGCCAGCAGTTATAGGGACAGCACAGATACGCAGTATTTT.

There are a few counts of this clonotype. Because this beta chain is a stray read in a library intended to capture alpha chains, its abundance should not be given much weight. The chain recombines TRBV28 with TRBJ2-2, with D possibly being TRBD2 (5 bases). The CDR3 is 15 residues long. Germline V gene sequence: CDR1 MDHEN, CDR2 SYDVKM. V lost 8 bases and J lost 2, with 15 bases in between. The CDR3 spells CASQPPPGNTGELFF. The CDR3 DNA sequence: TGTGCCAGCCAACCCCCGCCGGGAAACACCGGGGAGCTGTTTTTT. Complete variable domain (other parts from reference TRBV28 and TRBJ2-2): DVKVTQSSRYLVKRTGEKVFLECVQDMDHENMFWYRQDPGLGLRLIYFSYDVKMKEKGDIPEGYSVSREKKERFSLILESASTNQTSMYLCASQPPPGNTGELFFGEGSRLTVL.

Within the sample, this clonotype is medium-sized. Little can be read into the size of this beta chain, an off-target read in a library designed for alpha chains. The rearrangement joins TRBV19 to TRBJ2-6, with D possibly being TRBD1 or TRBD2 (5 bases each). The CDR3 is 15 residues long. Trimming took 3 bases from V and 2 from J, leaving 8 bases between them. Germline lookup yields CDR1 LNHDA and CDR2 SQIVND (reference sequence). In DNA form, the CDR3 reads TGTGCCAGTAGTATCGAGGGACCTGGGGCCAACGTCCTGACTTTC. It translates to CASSIEGPGANVLTF. Full variable domain (rest looked up from reference TRBV19 and TRBJ2-6): DGGITQSPKYLFRKEGQNVTLSCEQNLNHDAMYWYRQDPGQGLRLIYYSQIVNDFQKGDIAEGYSVSREKKESFPLTVTSAQKNPTAFYLCASSIEGPGANVLTFGAGSRLTVL.